This T cell receptor beta chain was captured by sequencing in a study of T cell responses to AZD1222 COVID-19 vaccine (dated by TCRdb to the early 2020s). At the level of the whole study: Because spike-specific TCR depth and breadth did not differ between the two schedules, AZD1222 recipients who got a second dose at roughly 4 weeks were pooled with those who got a second dose at roughly 12 weeks. Enrollment into the trials was organized by age into subgroups of 18-55, 56-69 and 70-plus years, and those subgroups contained approximately 150, 30 and 60 TCR-sequenced participants, respectively. TCR sequencing covered about 230 trial participants: 200 to 220 given two doses of AZD1222 and 26 given two doses of MenACWY control vaccine.

The CDR3 regions of human TCRbeta chains were analyzed by immunosequencing. Per the original workflow: Repertoire TCRs were matched against a reference library of SARS-CoV-2-specific TCRs generated with the MIRA antigen-specificity platform. Breadth meant the fraction of unique TCRs that were SARS-CoV-2-associated, whereas depth meant the fraction of total T cells that were SARS-CoV-2-associated. Using the MIRA data, every spike-specific TCR was mapped to the spike region that the TCR reacted to and assigned to either a CD4 or a CD8 class. Log10-transformed breadth and depth values were compared by one-way ANOVA with Sidak's multiple comparisons tests. TCRdb re-hosts the immuneACCESS table, in-frame sequences only. Its copies lack some clones; in the studies checked, an unresolved V gene accounts for under half of them, and the cause for the rest is not known. V and J calls and clone size are those listed in that table; D and trimming were worked out from the DNA. For this sample there are around 110,000 clones; around 87% appear just once. The ten most abundant clones make up approximately 3.4% of the sample.

The CDR3, from cysteine to phenylalanine, totals 12 residues. The read is trimmed to its CDR3 DNA, 36 bases read in frame from base 1. V loses 2 bases, J loses 8 bases, and the germline ends lie 10 bases apart. CDR1 and CDR2 were assigned from the germline V gene (reference sequence) as SGHNT and YYREEE. The time point label of this sample denotes: baseline before first vaccination. Vaccinee samples were obtained from the UK trials COV001 and COV002, which included a single-blind randomized controlled phase 2/3 trial of AZD1222 (ChAdOx1 nCoV-19) in healthy adults. For TCRbeta chain sequencing, PBMC samples were collected from trial participants at day 0 and at day 28 after the second dose. A note on this clone: Its antigen is unknown. No base-level quality is on record; no much larger clone is a single base apart.

The paper's findings and limits, for the study overall: Conclusions about previously exposed vaccinees are limited, since just six or seven AZD1222 recipients were seropositive for SARS-CoV-2 at baseline. After two AZD1222 doses, both the breadth and the depth of spike-specific TCRs were significantly higher than at day 0 and than in MenACWY recipients. Most participants were white British and females outnumbered males, and the authors suggested that clonal diversity may have been underestimated. Vaccine-associated CD4 TCRs spanned the whole spike protein, with dominant responses in regions 160-218 and 743-854. Nearly half of unique spike-specific TCRs reportedly recognized epitopes outside regions mutated in the B.1.351 and B.1.1.7 variants. Because no day 14 peak-response samples were available, repertoires were characterized only after the peak T cell response. In the small 56-69-year group, the increase in depth fell short of significance, most likely because of low power.

The receptor comes from an adult in good health. Sequences were derived from peripheral blood, sampled on day 0 of AZD1222 vaccination. The rearrangement joined TRBV5-4 to TRBJ1-1; TRBD1 is a possible D gene, resting on 5 matching bases. The CDR3 sequence is CASSFQGVEAFF. The nucleotide sequence reads as follows: TGTGCCAGCAGCTTCCAGGGTGTAGAAGCTTTCTTT.